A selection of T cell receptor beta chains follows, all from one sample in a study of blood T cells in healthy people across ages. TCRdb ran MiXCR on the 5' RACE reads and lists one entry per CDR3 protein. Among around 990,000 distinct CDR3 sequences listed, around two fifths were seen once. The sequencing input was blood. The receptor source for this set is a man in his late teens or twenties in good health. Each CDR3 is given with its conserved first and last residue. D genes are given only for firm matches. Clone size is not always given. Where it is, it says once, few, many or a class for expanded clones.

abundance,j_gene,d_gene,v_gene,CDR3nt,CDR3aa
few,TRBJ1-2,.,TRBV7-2,TGTGCCAGCAGCTTTGACAGCTATACTAACTATGGCTACACCTTC,CASSFDSYTNYGYTF
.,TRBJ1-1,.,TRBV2,TGTGCCAGCAGTGATCGGGGGCACACTGAAGCTTTCTTT,CASSDRGHTEAFF
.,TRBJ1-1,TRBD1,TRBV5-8,TGTGCCAGCAGCGTGGGACAGGGGATAACTGAAGCTTTCTTT,CASSVGQGITEAFF
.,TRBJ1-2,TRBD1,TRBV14,TGTGCCAGCAGCCACCCTACACCGGGGACAGGAGTATATGGCTACACCTTC,CASSHPTPGTGVYGYTF
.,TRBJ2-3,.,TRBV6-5,TGTGCCAGCAGTTACGCCAACACAGATACGCAGTATTTT,CASSYANTDTQYF
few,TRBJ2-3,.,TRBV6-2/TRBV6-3,TGTGCCAGCAGTTACGGGGAACCCACAGATACGCAGTATTTT,CASSYGEPTDTQYF
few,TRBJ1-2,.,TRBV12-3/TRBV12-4,TGTGCCAGCAGTTTCGTTGTGGGAGGGGGCTATGGCTACACCTTC,CASSFVVGGGYGYTF
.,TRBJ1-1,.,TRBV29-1,TGCAGCGTTCCGCAACTTCAGGGGATGAACACTGAAGCTTTCTTT,CSVPQLQGMNTEAFF
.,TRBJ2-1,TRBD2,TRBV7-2,TGTGCCAGCAGCTTAATAGGACTAGCCCCTTCCTACAATGAGCAGTTCTTC,CASSLIGLAPSYNEQFF
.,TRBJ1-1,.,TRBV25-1,TGTGCCAGCAATCCCCCGGGACCGAACACTGAAGCTTTCTTT,CASNPPGPNTEAFF
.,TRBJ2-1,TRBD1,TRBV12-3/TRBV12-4,TGTGCCAGCACCAGGGGGCTGAGTGAGCAGTTCTTC,CASTRGLSEQFF
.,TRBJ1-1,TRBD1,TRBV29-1,TGCAGCGTCCCCCTCATGGGACAGGGAGGACGAGTGAACACTGAAGCTTTCTTT,CSVPLMGQGGRVNTEAFF
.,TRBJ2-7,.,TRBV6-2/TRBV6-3,TGTGCCAGCCGAGATACCGAGGCTGTGAGCTCCTACGAGCAGTACTTC,CASRDTEAVSSYEQYF
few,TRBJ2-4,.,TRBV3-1,TGTGCCAGCAGCCAAGATGACAGCCAGTACTTC,CASSQDDSQYF
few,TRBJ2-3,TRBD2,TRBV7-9,TGTGCCAGCAGCCCTAGAAGACTAGCGGCTAGCACAGATACGCAGTATTTT,CASSPRRLAASTDTQYF
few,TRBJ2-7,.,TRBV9,TGTGCCAGCAGCGCTACGCTGAGCGACTCCTACGAGCAGTACTTC,CASSATLSDSYEQYF
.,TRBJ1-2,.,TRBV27,TGTGCCAGCAGTTTATTGTCCACGGCCGGGACCTATGGCTACACCTTC,CASSLLSTAGTYGYTF
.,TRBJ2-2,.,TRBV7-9,TGTGCCAGCAGCTCCAGGGGCAGTGCCGGGGAGCTGTTTTTT,CASSSRGSAGELFF
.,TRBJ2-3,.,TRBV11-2,TGTGCCAGCAGCTTAATGTCGTCAGGGGCCACAGATACGCAGTATTTT,CASSLMSSGATDTQYF
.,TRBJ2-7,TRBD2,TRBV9,TGTGCCAGCAGCCTCCAAGCGGGGGGCTACGAGCAGTACTTC,CASSLQAGGYEQYF
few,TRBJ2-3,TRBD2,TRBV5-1,TGCGCCAGCAGACTGGGACTAGCGGCTAGCACAGATACGCAGTATTTT,CASRLGLAASTDTQYF
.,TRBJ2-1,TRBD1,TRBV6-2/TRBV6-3,TGTGCCGGGGGGCGGGGACAGGGGAGAAATGAGCAGTTCTTC,CAGGRGQGRNEQFF
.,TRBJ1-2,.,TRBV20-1,TGCAGTGCTAGAGATCTAGTGTATAACTATGGCTACACCTTC,CSARDLVYNYGYTF
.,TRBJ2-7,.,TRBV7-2,TGTGCCAGCAGCTCCGACTCTAGATCCTACAATGAGCAGTACTTC,CASSSDSRSYNEQYF
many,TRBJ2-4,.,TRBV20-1,TGCAGTGTTTCGCCATCCCGAACCAAAAACATTCAGTACTTC,CSVSPSRTKNIQYF
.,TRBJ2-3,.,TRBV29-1,TGCAGCGTTACACCAGGCCTACAGGGAGGCACAGATACGCAGTATTTT,CSVTPGLQGGTDTQYF
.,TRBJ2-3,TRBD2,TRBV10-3,TGTGCCATCACGGAACTAGCGGGCCCTTCCACAGATACGCAGTATTTT,CAITELAGPSTDTQYF
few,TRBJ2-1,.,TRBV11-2,TGTGCCAGCAGCTTTTCTTGGAACCTTGAGGTCAATGAGCAGTTCTTC,CASSFSWNLEVNEQFF
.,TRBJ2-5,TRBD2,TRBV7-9,TGTGCCAGCAGCTACCAGGAGCGGGGGTGGGAGACCCAGTACTTC,CASSYQERGWETQYF
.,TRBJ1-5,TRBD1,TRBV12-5,TGTGCTAGTGGTTTGGCCTCTACCGACAGGGGGCTGGGTCAGCCCCAGCATTTT,CASGLASTDRGLGQPQHF
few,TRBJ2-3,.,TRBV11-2,TGTGCCAGCAGGATGGACGGGACAGATACGCAGTATTTT,CASRMDGTDTQYF
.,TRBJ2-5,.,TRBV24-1,TGTGCCACCAGTGATTTGCCCCCGGGTGAGCAGTACTTC,CATSDLPPGEQYF
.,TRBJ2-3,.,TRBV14,TGTGCCAGCAGCCTCGGGGGGCCCGCTGGTGATACGCAGTATTTT,CASSLGGPAGDTQYF
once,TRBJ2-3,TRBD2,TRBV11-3,TGTACCAGCAGCTTAGATTCGGGACTAGCGGAGACCCAGTATTTT,CTSSLDSGLAETQYF
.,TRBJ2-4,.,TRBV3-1,TGTGCCAGCAGCCGGGAAGCAGTAGCCAAAAACATTCAGTACTTC,CASSREAVAKNIQYF
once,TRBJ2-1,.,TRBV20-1,TGCAGTGCTAGAGAACCGGGGGCTCACAGGTCCAATGAGCAGTTCTTC,CSAREPGAHRSNEQFF
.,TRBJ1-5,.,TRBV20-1,TGCAGTGCTAGAGATGGGGCTGGCAATCAGCCCCAGCATTTT,CSARDGAGNQPQHF
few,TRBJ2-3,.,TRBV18,TGTGCCAGCTCTCTCACCGGCCCAGGCCCAAGCACAGATACGCAGTATTTT,CASSLTGPGPSTDTQYF
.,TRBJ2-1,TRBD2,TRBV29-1,TGCAGCGTTGCCCCCTCTATAGCGGGAGGCTACAATGAGCAGTTCTTC,CSVAPSIAGGYNEQFF
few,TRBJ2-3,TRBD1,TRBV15,TGTGCCACCAGCAGAACTGCAGGGGGAAACGCGCAGTATTTT,CATSRTAGGNAQYF
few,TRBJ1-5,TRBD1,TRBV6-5,TGTGCCAGCAGTTACTCCGGGACAGGGGATCAGCCCCAGCATTTT,CASSYSGTGDQPQHF
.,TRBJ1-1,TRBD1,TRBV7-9,TGTGCCAGCTTACAGGGGGCCCAGAGCACTGAAGCTTTCTTT,CASLQGAQSTEAFF
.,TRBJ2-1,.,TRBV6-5,TGTGCCAGCACCCCACGCGGCTTACGGAATGAGCAGTTCTTC,CASTPRGLRNEQFF
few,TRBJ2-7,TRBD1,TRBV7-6,TGTGCCAGCAGCGAAGGGACAGGGTACTACGAGCAGTACTTC,CASSEGTGYYEQYF
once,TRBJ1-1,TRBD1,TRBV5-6,TGTGCCAGCAGCAATGCAGGACAGGGTGGAACTGAAGCTTTCTTT,CASSNAGQGGTEAFF
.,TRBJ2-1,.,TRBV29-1,TGCAGCGTTGAGGGTGGGGGGCTTTACTCCTACAATGAGCAGTTCTTC,CSVEGGGLYSYNEQFF
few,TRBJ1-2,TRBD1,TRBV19,TGTGCCAGTAGTTCAAGGACCGGGACAGGGGATGGCTACACCTTC,CASSSRTGTGDGYTF
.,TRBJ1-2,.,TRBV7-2,TGTGCCAGCAGCTGGAGAAAAACTAACTATGGCTACACCTTC,CASSWRKTNYGYTF